The rows below give T cell receptor beta chains drawn from one sample of a study of identical twins. TCRdb itself ran the 5' RACE reads through MiXCR, one entry per CDR3 protein. The sample has about 100,000 distinct CDR3 sequences; about 5.6% are singletons. The sequencing input was memory T cells sorted from blood. Every receptor here comes from a woman in her 50s in good health. Both conserved end residues are part of each CDR3. Each record gives: clone size, CDR3 length, V gene, D gene, J gene, CDR3 protein, CDR3 DNA. The D gene is left open where the match is weak. The size of a clone is reported for some rows only, either as once, few or many, or as a class for expanded clones.

abundance: many
len: 15
v_gene: TRBV5-1
d_gene: TRBD1
j_gene: TRBJ2-2
CDR3aa: CASSGQGRRAGELFF
CDR3nt: TGCGCCAGCAGCGGACAGGGGAGACGGGCCGGGGAGCTGTTTTTT

abundance: many
len: 15
v_gene: TRBV5-1
d_gene: .
j_gene: TRBJ2-3
CDR3aa: CASSRRQARTDTQYF
CDR3nt: TGCGCCAGCAGTCGGCGGCAGGCCCGCACAGATACGCAGTATTTT

abundance: .
len: 14
v_gene: TRBV24-1
d_gene: TRBD2
j_gene: TRBJ2-7
CDR3aa: CATSDPGLASEQYF
CDR3nt: TGTGCCACCAGTGATCCAGGACTAGCTAGCGAGCAGTACTTC

abundance: .
len: 13
v_gene: TRBV23-1
d_gene: .
j_gene: TRBJ2-5
CDR3aa: CASRFGYQETQYF
CDR3nt: TGCGCCAGCCGATTTGGGTACCAAGAGACCCAGTACTTC

abundance: many
len: 14
v_gene: TRBV7-2
d_gene: TRBD2
j_gene: TRBJ2-7
CDR3aa: CASSRLAGGSEQYF
CDR3nt: TGTGCCAGCAGCCGTCTAGCGGGAGGAAGCGAGCAGTACTTC

abundance: .
len: 15
v_gene: TRBV7-3
d_gene: .
j_gene: TRBJ2-1
CDR3aa: CASSFSTGSYNEQFF
CDR3nt: TGTGCCAGCAGCTTCTCAACCGGCTCCTACAATGAGCAGTTCTTC

abundance: .
len: 14
v_gene: TRBV19
d_gene: TRBD1
j_gene: TRBJ2-3
CDR3aa: CASMTGDKPDTQYF
CDR3nt: TGTGCCAGTATGACAGGGGATAAGCCAGATACGCAGTATTTT

abundance: many
len: 15
v_gene: TRBV20-1
d_gene: TRBD2
j_gene: TRBJ2-3
CDR3aa: CSARLLAGGPDTQYF
CDR3nt: TGCAGTGCTCGACTACTAGCGGGAGGACCAGATACGCAGTATTTT

abundance: many
len: 14
v_gene: TRBV18
d_gene: .
j_gene: TRBJ1-4
CDR3aa: CASSPGETGEKLFF
CDR3nt: TGTGCCAGCTCACCAGGGGAGACGGGTGAAAAACTGTTTTTT

abundance: few
len: 13
v_gene: TRBV27
d_gene: TRBD1
j_gene: TRBJ2-7
CDR3aa: CASRGTGWGEQYF
CDR3nt: TGTGCCAGCAGGGGGACAGGGTGGGGCGAGCAGTACTTC

abundance: many
len: 17
v_gene: TRBV3-1
d_gene: .
j_gene: TRBJ2-3
CDR3aa: CASSPWMTQTSTDTQYF
CDR3nt: TGTGCCAGCAGCCCTTGGATGACACAGACTAGCACAGATACGCAGTATTTT

abundance: many
len: 13
v_gene: TRBV7-9
d_gene: .
j_gene: TRBJ2-7
CDR3aa: CASSFAGYYEQYF
CDR3nt: TGTGCCAGCAGCTTCGCAGGGTACTACGAGCAGTACTTC

abundance: many
len: 13
v_gene: TRBV29-1
d_gene: .
j_gene: TRBJ1-2
CDR3aa: CSVGLGGAAGYTF
CDR3nt: TGCAGCGTCGGGCTGGGGGGTGCTGCTGGCTACACCTTC

abundance: many
len: 16
v_gene: TRBV29-1
d_gene: .
j_gene: TRBJ2-6
CDR3aa: CSVAGQTSSGANVLTF
CDR3nt: TGCAGCGTGGCGGGACAGACTTCCTCTGGGGCCAACGTCCTGACTTTC

abundance: many
len: 15
v_gene: TRBV20-1
d_gene: .
j_gene: TRBJ2-7
CDR3aa: CSARDRGKSHYEQYF
CDR3nt: TGCAGTGCTAGAGATCGAGGAAAGTCCCATTACGAGCAGTACTTC

abundance: many
len: 16
v_gene: TRBV4-1
d_gene: TRBD1
j_gene: TRBJ2-1
CDR3aa: CASSRGGQGKVSEQFF
CDR3nt: TGCGCCAGCAGCCGAGGAGGACAGGGGAAGGTTTCGGAGCAGTTCTTC

abundance: many
len: 17
v_gene: TRBV15
d_gene: TRBD2
j_gene: TRBJ2-7
CDR3aa: CATSRAGTSGGFYEQYF
CDR3nt: TGTGCCACCAGCAGAGCAGGGACTAGCGGGGGTTTCTACGAGCAGTACTTC

abundance: .
len: 14
v_gene: TRBV12-3/TRBV12-4
d_gene: TRBD2
j_gene: TRBJ2-3
CDR3aa: CASSSGASTDTQYF
CDR3nt: TGTGCCAGTTCGAGCGGGGCTAGCACAGATACGCAGTATTTT

abundance: .
len: 17
v_gene: TRBV9
d_gene: TRBD1
j_gene: TRBJ2-1
CDR3aa: CASSLSTGTGGGFEQFF
CDR3nt: TGTGCCAGCAGCCTATCAACCGGGACAGGGGGAGGATTTGAGCAGTTCTTC

abundance: many
len: 14
v_gene: TRBV4-1
d_gene: .
j_gene: TRBJ1-1
CDR3aa: CASSQAGTRTEAFF
CDR3nt: TGCGCCAGCAGCCAAGCAGGGACTAGAACTGAAGCTTTCTTT

abundance: few
len: 13
v_gene: TRBV19
d_gene: TRBD1
j_gene: TRBJ1-6
CDR3aa: CASRDRGNSPLHF
CDR3nt: TGTGCCAGTAGGGACAGGGGGAATTCACCCCTCCACTTT

abundance: .
len: 14
v_gene: TRBV20-1
d_gene: TRBD2
j_gene: TRBJ2-3
CDR3aa: CSAGSGRGTDTQYF
CDR3nt: TGCAGTGCTGGGAGCGGGAGGGGGACAGATACGCAGTATTTT

abundance: many
len: 17
v_gene: TRBV20-1
d_gene: TRBD2
j_gene: TRBJ2-1
CDR3aa: CSVWTPFLAGGVNEQFF
CDR3nt: TGCAGTGTCTGGACCCCATTCCTAGCGGGAGGTGTAAATGAGCAGTTCTTC

abundance: many
len: 15
v_gene: TRBV5-1
d_gene: TRBD2
j_gene: TRBJ2-5
CDR3aa: CASSQLAEVGETQYF
CDR3nt: TGCGCCAGCAGCCAACTAGCGGAGGTTGGGGAGACCCAGTACTTC

abundance: few
len: 14
v_gene: TRBV5-6
d_gene: TRBD1
j_gene: TRBJ1-2
CDR3aa: CASIAGQGLYGYTF
CDR3nt: TGTGCCAGCATCGCCGGACAGGGACTCTATGGCTACACCTTC

abundance: many
len: 13
v_gene: TRBV18
d_gene: .
j_gene: TRBJ2-5
CDR3aa: CASSPQPAETQYF
CDR3nt: TGTGCCAGCTCACCCCAGCCGGCGGAGACCCAGTACTTC

abundance: many
len: 16
v_gene: TRBV6-1
d_gene: TRBD1
j_gene: TRBJ1-5
CDR3aa: CASSIPTTGLNQPQHF
CDR3nt: TGTGCCAGCTCCATCCCTACGACAGGGCTCAATCAGCCCCAGCATTTT

abundance: many
len: 14
v_gene: TRBV25-1
d_gene: TRBD1
j_gene: TRBJ1-2
CDR3aa: CASGQGGKNYGYTF
CDR3nt: TGTGCCAGCGGACAGGGGGGTAAAAACTATGGCTACACCTTC

abundance: many
len: 16
v_gene: TRBV24-1
d_gene: .
j_gene: TRBJ2-5
CDR3aa: CATSDFSAKRGETQYF
CDR3nt: TGTGCCACCAGTGATTTTTCCGCAAAACGCGGGGAGACCCAGTACTTC

abundance: many
len: 15
v_gene: TRBV6-1
d_gene: TRBD2
j_gene: TRBJ2-1
CDR3aa: CASSEERGSYNEQFF
CDR3nt: TGTGCCAGCAGTGAAGAGCGGGGGAGCTACAATGAGCAGTTCTTC

abundance: .
len: 14
v_gene: TRBV27
d_gene: .
j_gene: TRBJ2-2
CDR3aa: CASSLFLVAGELFF
CDR3nt: TGTGCCAGCAGTTTATTTCTCGTGGCCGGGGAGCTGTTTTTT

abundance: many
len: 15
v_gene: TRBV12-3/TRBV12-4
d_gene: TRBD1
j_gene: TRBJ2-1
CDR3aa: CASSKGTGIRDEQFF
CDR3nt: TGTGCCAGCTCAAAGGGGACAGGGATCAGAGATGAGCAGTTCTTC

abundance: many
len: 15
v_gene: TRBV12-3/TRBV12-4
d_gene: TRBD2
j_gene: TRBJ2-3
CDR3aa: CASSRTSGATDTQYF
CDR3nt: TGTGCCAGCAGTAGGACTAGCGGGGCCACAGATACGCAGTATTTT

abundance: many
len: 18
v_gene: TRBV3-1
d_gene: .
j_gene: TRBJ2-5
CDR3aa: CASSLKSGGALGKETQYF
CDR3nt: TGTGCCAGCAGCCTAAAAAGTGGGGGGGCGCTCGGGAAAGAGACCCAGTACTTC

abundance: many
len: 15
v_gene: TRBV4-1
d_gene: .
j_gene: TRBJ2-1
CDR3aa: CASSQESRIYNEQFF
CDR3nt: TGCGCCAGCAGCCAAGAGAGCCGAATTTACAATGAGCAGTTCTTC

abundance: many
len: 14
v_gene: TRBV5-5
d_gene: .
j_gene: TRBJ1-3
CDR3aa: CASSPITWGNTIYF
CDR3nt: TGTGCCAGCAGCCCCATTACTTGGGGAAACACCATATATTTT

abundance: many
len: 14
v_gene: TRBV5-1
d_gene: .
j_gene: TRBJ2-7
CDR3aa: CASSVRTGTTEQYF
CDR3nt: TGCGCCAGCAGCGTTCGAACCGGGACAACCGAGCAGTACTTC

abundance: many
len: 15
v_gene: TRBV6-4
d_gene: TRBD2
j_gene: TRBJ2-2
CDR3aa: CASSGAGEGAGELFF
CDR3nt: TGTGCCAGCAGTGGCGCGGGAGAAGGAGCCGGGGAGCTGTTTTTT

abundance: many
len: 12
v_gene: TRBV29-1
d_gene: .
j_gene: TRBJ2-3
CDR3aa: CSGEYYTDTQYF
CDR3nt: TGCAGCGGGGAGTACTACACAGATACGCAGTATTTT

abundance: many
len: 14
v_gene: TRBV10-2
d_gene: .
j_gene: TRBJ2-3
CDR3aa: CASSDALGPDTQYF
CDR3nt: TGCGCCAGCAGTGACGCGTTAGGGCCAGATACGCAGTATTTT